The present T cell receptor beta chain was sequenced within a study of blood T cell repertoires in COVID-19. Across the whole study: Specimens from acute and convalescent COVID-19 originated in the United States, Italy and Spain. Nucleic acid was either cDNA or gDNA, and it came from T cells, B-cell-depleted T cells, or PBMCs.

Deletions cut 0 bases from V and 9 bases from J, with 18 bases between. The germline CDR1 and CDR2 sequences are MNHEY and SVGAGI. This CDR3 is built from 16 residues. TCRdb keeps only in-frame clones here, not all; method: immunoSEQ multiplex PCR. The sample consists of some 350,000 clones, 80% to 90% of them appearing once. Specimen: peripheral blood. This chain connects TRBV6-5 to TRBJ2-1, with a possible D match to TRBD2 (5 bases). The sequence derives from a man aged 25-45 years with active or convalescent COVID-19. CDR3 DNA sequence: TGTGCCAGCAGTTACTCGTACGGCCCCGAGGGCGGTGAGCAGTTCTTC. This translates into CASSYSYGPEGGEQFF.